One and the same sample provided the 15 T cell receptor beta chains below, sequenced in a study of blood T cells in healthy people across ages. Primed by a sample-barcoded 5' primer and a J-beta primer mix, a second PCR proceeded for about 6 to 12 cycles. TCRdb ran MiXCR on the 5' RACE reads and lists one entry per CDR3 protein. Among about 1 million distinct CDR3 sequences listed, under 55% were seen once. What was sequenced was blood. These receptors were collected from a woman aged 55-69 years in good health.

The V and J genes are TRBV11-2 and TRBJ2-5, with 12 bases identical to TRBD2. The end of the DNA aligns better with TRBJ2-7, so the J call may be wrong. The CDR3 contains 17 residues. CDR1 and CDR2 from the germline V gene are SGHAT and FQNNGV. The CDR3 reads CASSSHASGRDSYEQYF. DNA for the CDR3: TGTGCCAGCAGCTCCCACGCTAGCGGGAGGGATTCCTACGAGCAGTACTTC.

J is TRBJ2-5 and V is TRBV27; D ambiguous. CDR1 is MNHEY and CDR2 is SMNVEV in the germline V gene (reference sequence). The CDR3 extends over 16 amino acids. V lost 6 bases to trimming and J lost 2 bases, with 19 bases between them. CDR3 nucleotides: TGTGCCAGCAGACGTACCCCATCGGGCTTTCAAGAGACCCAGTACTTC. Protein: CASRRTPSGFQETQYF.

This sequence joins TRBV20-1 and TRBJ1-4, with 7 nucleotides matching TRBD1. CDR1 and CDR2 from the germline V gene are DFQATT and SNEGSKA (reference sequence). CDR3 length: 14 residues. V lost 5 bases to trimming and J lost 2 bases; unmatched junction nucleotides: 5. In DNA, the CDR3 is TGCAGTGCTCCGCCGACAGGGACTAATGAAAAACTGTTTTTT. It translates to CSAPPTGTNEKLFF.

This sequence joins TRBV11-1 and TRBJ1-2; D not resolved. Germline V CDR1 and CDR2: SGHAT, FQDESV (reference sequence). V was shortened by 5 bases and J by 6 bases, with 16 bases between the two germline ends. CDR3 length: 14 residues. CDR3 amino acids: CASSHWVEGDGYTF. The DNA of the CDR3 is TGTGCCAGCAGCCACTGGGTGGAGGGTGATGGCTACACCTTC.

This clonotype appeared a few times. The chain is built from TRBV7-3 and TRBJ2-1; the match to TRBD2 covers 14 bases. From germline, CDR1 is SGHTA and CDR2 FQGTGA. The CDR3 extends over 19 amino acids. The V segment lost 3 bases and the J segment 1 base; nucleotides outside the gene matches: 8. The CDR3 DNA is TGTGCCAGCAGCTTTAGACTAGCGGGAGGGCCCTTGTCCTACAATGAGCAGTTCTTC. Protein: CASSFRLAGGPLSYNEQFF.

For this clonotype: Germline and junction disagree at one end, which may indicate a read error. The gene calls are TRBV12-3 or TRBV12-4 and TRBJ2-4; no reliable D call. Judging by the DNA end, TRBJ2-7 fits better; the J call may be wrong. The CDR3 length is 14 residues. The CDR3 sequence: CTSSPRQITAEQYF. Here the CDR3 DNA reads TGTACCAGCAGCCCTAGGCAGATAACTGCCGAGCAGTACTTC.

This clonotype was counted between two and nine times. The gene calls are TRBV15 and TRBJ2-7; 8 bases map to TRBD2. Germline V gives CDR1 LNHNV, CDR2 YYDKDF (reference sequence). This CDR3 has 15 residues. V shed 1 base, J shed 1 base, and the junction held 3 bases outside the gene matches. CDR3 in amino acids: CATSRGGTRSYEQYF. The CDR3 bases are TGTGCCACCAGCAGAGGAGGGACTAGATCCTACGAGCAGTACTTC.

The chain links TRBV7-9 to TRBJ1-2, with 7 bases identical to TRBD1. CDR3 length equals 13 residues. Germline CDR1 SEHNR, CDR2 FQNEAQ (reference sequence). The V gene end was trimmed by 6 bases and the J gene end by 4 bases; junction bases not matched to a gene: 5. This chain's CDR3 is CASSRDSIYGYTF. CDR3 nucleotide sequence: TGTGCCAGCAGTAGGGACAGCATCTATGGCTACACCTTC.

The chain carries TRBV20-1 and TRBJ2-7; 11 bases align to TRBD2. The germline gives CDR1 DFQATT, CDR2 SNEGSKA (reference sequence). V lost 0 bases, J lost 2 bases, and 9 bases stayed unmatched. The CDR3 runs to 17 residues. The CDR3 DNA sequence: TGCAGTGCTAGAGATATGCTAGCGGGAGGAAGTCCCTACGAGCAGTACTTC. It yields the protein CSARDMLAGGSPYEQYF.

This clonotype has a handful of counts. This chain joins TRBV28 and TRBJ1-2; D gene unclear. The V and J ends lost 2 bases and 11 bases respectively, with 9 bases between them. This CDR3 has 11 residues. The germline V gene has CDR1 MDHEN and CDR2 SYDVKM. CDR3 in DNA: TGTGCCAGCAGTTTAGGCAGGAGTTACACCTTC. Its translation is CASSLGRSYTF.

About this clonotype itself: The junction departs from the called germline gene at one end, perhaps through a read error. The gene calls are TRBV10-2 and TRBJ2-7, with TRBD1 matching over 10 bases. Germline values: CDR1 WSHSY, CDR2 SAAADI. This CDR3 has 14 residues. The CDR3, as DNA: TGCGTCAGCAGTAGGACAGGGGGAGGCAACGAGCAGTACTTC. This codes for CVSSRTGGGNEQYF.

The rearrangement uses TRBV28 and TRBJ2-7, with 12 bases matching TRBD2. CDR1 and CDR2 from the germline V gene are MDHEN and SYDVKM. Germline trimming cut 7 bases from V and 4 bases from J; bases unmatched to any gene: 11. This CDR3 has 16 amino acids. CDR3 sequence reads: CASNYVRLAGDYEQYF. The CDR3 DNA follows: TGTGCCAGCAACTACGTCCGACTAGCGGGAGATTACGAGCAGTACTTC.

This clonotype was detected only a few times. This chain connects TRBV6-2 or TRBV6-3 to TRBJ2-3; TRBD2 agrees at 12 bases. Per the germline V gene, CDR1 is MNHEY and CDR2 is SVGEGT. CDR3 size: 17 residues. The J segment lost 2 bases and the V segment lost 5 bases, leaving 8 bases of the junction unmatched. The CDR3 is CASSPWTSGTLTDTQYF. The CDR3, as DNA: TGTGCCAGCAGTCCCTGGACTAGCGGGACGCTCACAGATACGCAGTATTTT.

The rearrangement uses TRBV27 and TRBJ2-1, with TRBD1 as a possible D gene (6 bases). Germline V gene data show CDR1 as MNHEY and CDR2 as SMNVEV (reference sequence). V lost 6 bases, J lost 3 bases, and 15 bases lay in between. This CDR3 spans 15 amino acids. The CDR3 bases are TGTGCCAGCAGCCCACAGGGTAGGGGCTACAATGAGCAGTTCTTC. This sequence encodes CASSPQGRGYNEQFF.

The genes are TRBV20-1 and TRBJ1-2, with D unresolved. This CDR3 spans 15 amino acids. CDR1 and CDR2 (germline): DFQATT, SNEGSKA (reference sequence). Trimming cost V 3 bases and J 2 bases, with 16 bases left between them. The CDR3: CSASSPSTNNYGYTF. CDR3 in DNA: TGCAGTGCTAGTAGCCCCTCGACAAACAACTATGGCTACACCTTC.